The next 5 T cell receptor beta chains were all read from a single sample in a study of prognosis after radiotherapy for stage I lung cancer. Two rounds of multiplex PCR amplified TCR beta CDR3 from genomic DNA. Initially, in first-round PCR, primers specific to each TRBV and TRBJ gene were used. TCRdb re-derived calls from the multiplex PCR reads in MiXCR, one entry per CDR3 protein. The sample holds nearly 25,000 distinct CDR3 sequences, around 36% seen once. The material sequenced was PBMCs, taken before or after stereotactic body radiation therapy (not recorded which). These receptors were obtained from a donor aged 50 or older with non-small cell lung cancer.

On this clonotype itself: A much larger clonotype is one base distant, so this may be a read error. The rearrangement links TRBV20-1 to TRBJ1-5; D ambiguous. Germline assignment: CDR1 DFQATT and CDR2 SNEGSKA (reference sequence). CDR3 length: 12 amino acids. The V and J ends lost 2 bases and 5 bases respectively, with 7 bases between them. The CDR3 coding sequence is TGCAGTGCTAGATCCCCCCATCAGCCCCAGCATTTT. Residues: CSARSPHQPQHF.

In the case of this clonotype: A read error may explain this, as a much larger clone is one base away. V gene TRBV6-1 combines with J gene TRBJ1-2; 9 bases line up with TRBD1. Unmatched junction bases numbered 15, after V lost 9 bases and J lost 10 bases. This CDR3 is 14 amino acids long. Germline V gene lookup returns CDR1 MNHNS and CDR2 SASEGT. The CDR3 coding sequence is TGTGCCAGTCGCCGTTCGGGGACAGGGAATGTCTACACCTTC. This translates into CASRRSGTGNVYTF.

This clonotype was seen repeatedly, ten times or more. The rearrangement links TRBV2 to TRBJ1-5; D uncertain. This CDR3 has 18 amino acids. V lost 0 bases and J 4 bases, leaving 19 bases between the germline ends. The germline gives CDR1 SNHLY, CDR2 FYNNEI. The CDR3 loop reads CASSEALLHRVLNQPQHF. The CDR3 region has the DNA TGTGCCAGCAGTGAAGCGCTTCTACATAGGGTCCTTAATCAGCCCCAGCATTTT.

This clonotype was recorded at least ten times. The chain joins TRBV20-1 to TRBJ2-1; tentative D call: TRBD2 (5 bases). This CDR3 spans 16 amino acids. Germline V lookup: CDR1 DFQATT, CDR2 SNEGSKA (reference sequence). V lost 0 bases to trimming and J lost 3 bases, with 15 bases between them. CDR3 loop: CSARDNEADRYNEQFF. The DNA of the CDR3 is TGCAGTGCTAGAGATAATGAAGCGGACCGCTACAATGAGCAGTTCTTC.

This clonotype was picked up many times. The rearrangement uses TRBV14 and TRBJ1-2, with TRBD1 matching over 9 bases. V dropped 3 bases and J dropped 4; count of bases not matched to a gene: 3. Germline V CDR1 and CDR2: SGHDN, FVKESK. This CDR3 is built from 14 residues. The CDR3 reads CASSHRDRAYGYTF. In nucleotides, the CDR3 is TGTGCCAGCAGCCACAGGGACAGGGCCTATGGCTACACCTTC.